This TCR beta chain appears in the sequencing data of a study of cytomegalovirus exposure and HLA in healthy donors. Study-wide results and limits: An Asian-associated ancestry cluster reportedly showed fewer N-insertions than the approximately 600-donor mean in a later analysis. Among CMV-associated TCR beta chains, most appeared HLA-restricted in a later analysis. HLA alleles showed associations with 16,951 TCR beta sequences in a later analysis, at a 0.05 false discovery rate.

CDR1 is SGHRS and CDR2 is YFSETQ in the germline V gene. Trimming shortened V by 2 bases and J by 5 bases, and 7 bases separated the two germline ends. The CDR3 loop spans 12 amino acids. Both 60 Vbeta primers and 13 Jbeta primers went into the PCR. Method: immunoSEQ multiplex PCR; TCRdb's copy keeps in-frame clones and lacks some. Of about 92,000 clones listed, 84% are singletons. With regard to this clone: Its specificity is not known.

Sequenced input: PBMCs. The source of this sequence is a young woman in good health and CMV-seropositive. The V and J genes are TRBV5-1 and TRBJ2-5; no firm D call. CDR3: CASSLTRETQYF. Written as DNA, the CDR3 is TGCGCCAGCAGCTTAACTCGGGAGACCCAGTACTTC.